This T cell receptor beta chain is from a study of cytomegalovirus exposure and HLA in healthy donors. The PCR used 60 Vbeta and 13 Jbeta primers. Sequencing was performed with immunoSEQ multiplex PCR; in TCRdb, only in-frame clones are kept and a portion is missing. The sample shows about 200,000 clones, around 80% of them seen only once. Germline V gives CDR1 SEHNR, CDR2 FQNEAQ (reference sequence). The CDR3 is made up of 14 amino acids. V gave up 1 base and J gave up 4 bases, with 10 bases separating them. With respect to this clone: Its antigen is undetermined.

Study-wide points: According to a later analysis, donors in an Asian-associated ancestry cluster reportedly had fewer N-insertions than the approximately 730-donor mean. For presence/absence analyses, sequencing depth was assumed to be roughly uniform across donors.

The sequenced sample consisted of PBMCs. The TCR comes from a middle-aged man in good health and CMV-seropositive. The chain carries TRBV7-9 and TRBJ1-2, with TRBD1 as a possible D gene (6 bases). This chain's CDR3 is CASSLDDRLYGYTF. In nucleotides, the CDR3 is TGTGCCAGCAGCTTAGACGACAGGCTCTATGGCTACACCTTC.